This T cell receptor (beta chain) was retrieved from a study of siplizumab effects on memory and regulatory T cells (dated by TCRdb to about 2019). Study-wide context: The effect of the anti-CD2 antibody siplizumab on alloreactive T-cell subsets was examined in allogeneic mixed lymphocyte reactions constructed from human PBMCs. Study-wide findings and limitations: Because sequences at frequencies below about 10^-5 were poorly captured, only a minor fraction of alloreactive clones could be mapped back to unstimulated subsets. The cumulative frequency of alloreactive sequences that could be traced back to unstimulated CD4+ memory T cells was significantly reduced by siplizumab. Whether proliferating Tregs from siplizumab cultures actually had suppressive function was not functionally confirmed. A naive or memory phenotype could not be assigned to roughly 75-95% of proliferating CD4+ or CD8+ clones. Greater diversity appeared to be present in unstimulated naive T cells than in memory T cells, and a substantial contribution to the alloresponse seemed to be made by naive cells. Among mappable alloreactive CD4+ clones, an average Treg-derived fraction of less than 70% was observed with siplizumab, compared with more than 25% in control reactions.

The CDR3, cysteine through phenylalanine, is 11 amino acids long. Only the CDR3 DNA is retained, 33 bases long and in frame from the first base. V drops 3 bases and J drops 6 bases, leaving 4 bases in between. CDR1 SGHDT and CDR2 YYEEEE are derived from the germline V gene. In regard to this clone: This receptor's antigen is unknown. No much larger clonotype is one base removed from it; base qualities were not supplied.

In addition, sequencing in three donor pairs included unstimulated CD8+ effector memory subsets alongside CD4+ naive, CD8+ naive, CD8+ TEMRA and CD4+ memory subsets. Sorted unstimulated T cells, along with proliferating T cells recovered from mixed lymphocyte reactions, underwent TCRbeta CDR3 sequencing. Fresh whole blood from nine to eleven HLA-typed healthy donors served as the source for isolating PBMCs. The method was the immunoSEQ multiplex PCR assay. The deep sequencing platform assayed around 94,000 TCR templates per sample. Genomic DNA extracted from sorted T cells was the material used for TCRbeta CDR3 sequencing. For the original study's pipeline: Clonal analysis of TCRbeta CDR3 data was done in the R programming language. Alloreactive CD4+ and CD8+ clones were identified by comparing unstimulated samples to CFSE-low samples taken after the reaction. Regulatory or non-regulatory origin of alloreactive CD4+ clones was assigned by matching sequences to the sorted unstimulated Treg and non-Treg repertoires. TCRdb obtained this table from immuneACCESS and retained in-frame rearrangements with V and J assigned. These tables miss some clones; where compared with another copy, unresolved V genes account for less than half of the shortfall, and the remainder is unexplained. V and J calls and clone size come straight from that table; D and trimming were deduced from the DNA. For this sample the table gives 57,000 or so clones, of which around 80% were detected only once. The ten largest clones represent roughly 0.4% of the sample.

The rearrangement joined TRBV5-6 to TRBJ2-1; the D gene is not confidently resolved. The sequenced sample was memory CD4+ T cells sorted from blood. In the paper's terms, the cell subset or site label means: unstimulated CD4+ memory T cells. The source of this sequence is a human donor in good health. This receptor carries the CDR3 CASSWGNEQFF. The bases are TGTGCCAGCAGCTGGGGCAATGAGCAGTTCTTC.